These T cell receptor beta chains were read from a single sample in a study of blood T cell repertoires in COVID-19. Assay used: immunoSEQ multiplex PCR; TCRdb lists only in-frame clones, some missing. The top ten clones hold roughly 12% of a sample with under 300,000 clones, 86% of them seen once. The sequencing input was peripheral blood. These receptors originate from a woman aged 25 to 45 with COVID-19, enrolled during active disease. The CDR3 runs from the conserved cysteine through the conserved F or W. The D gene is left open where the match is weak. Clone size is stated in some rows and not others, as once, few, many or a class when expanded.

cdr3_aa	cdr3_nt	clone_size	d_call	v_call	j_call
CASSSRTGWTTEAFF	TGTGCCAGCAGCTCCCGGACAGGGTGGACAACTGAAGCTTTCTTT	.	TRBD1	TRBV13	TRBJ1-1
CASSLSRNQPQHF	TGTGCCAGCAGTTTATCCAGGAATCAGCCCCAGCATTTT	.	.	TRBV12-3/TRBV12-4	TRBJ1-5
CASSPRLTAGNTIYF	TGTGCCAGCTCACCACGATTGACAGCTGGAAACACCATATATTTT	.	.	TRBV18	TRBJ1-3
CASSLGQLLRGSYNEQFF	TGTGCCAGCAGCTTGGGTCAACTCCTCAGGGGCTCCTACAATGAGCAGTTCTTC	.	.	TRBV7-8	TRBJ2-1
CASGQGWQPQHF	TGTGCCAGCGGACAGGGGTGGCAGCCCCAGCATTTT	few	TRBD1	TRBV6-5	TRBJ1-5
CASSRTGTIYEQYF	TGTGCCAGTAGTCGGACAGGGACGATCTACGAGCAGTACTTC	.	TRBD1	TRBV19	TRBJ2-7
CASSPDSAGELSYEQYF	TGTGCCAGCAGTCCCGACAGCGCGGGGGAACTCTCCTACGAGCAGTACTTC	.	TRBD2	TRBV28	TRBJ2-7
CASSQSLGQVKGNTIYF	TGTGCCAGCAGCCAGAGCCTCGGACAGGTGAAAGGAAACACCATATATTTT	.	TRBD1	TRBV14	TRBJ1-3
CASSLAGGPETQYF	TGTGCCAGCAGTCTAGCGGGGGGGCCAGAGACCCAGTACTTC	.	TRBD2	TRBV3-1/TRBV3-2	TRBJ2-5
CASSVDSGLAGETQYF	TGTGCCAGCAGCGTAGATAGTGGTCTAGCCGGTGAGACCCAGTACTTC	.	.	TRBV9	TRBJ2-5
CASSLRTGEAFF	TGTGCCAGCAGTCTTCGGACAGGGGAAGCTTTCTTT	once	TRBD1	TRBV28	TRBJ1-1
CASSRASGETQYF	TGTGCCAGCAGTCGAGCCAGCGGCGAGACCCAGTACTTC	once	.	TRBV3-1/TRBV3-2	TRBJ2-5
CASSAAAGLYEQYF	TGTGCCAGCAGCGCCGCAGCGGGGCTCTACGAGCAGTACTTC	.	TRBD2	TRBV5-4	TRBJ2-7
CVRSLRGGPAWVDEQFF	TGTGTCAGAAGCTTACGCGGGGGGCCCGCCTGGGTGGATGAGCAGTTCTTC	.	.	TRBV7-5	TRBJ2-1
CASSPRTGLPYNEQFF	TGTGCCAGTAGTCCTCGGACAGGGCTTCCCTACAATGAGCAGTTCTTC	.	TRBD1	TRBV19	TRBJ2-1
CASSQIRGSGELFF	TGTGCCAGCAGCCAGATCAGGGGTTCCGGGGAGCTGTTTTTT	.	.	TRBV14	TRBJ2-2
CASSFSVRSEQYF	TGTGCCAGCAGCTTTAGCGTTAGGAGCGAGCAGTACTTC	once	.	TRBV7-2	TRBJ2-7
CASSIGVGGLQYF	TGTGCCAGCAGTATCGGGGTCGGGGGGCTTCAGTACTTC	.	.	TRBV12-3/TRBV12-4	TRBJ2-4
CAISESWPGGPNEQFF	TGTGCCATCAGTGAGTCCTGGCCGGGGGGGCCTAATGAGCAGTTCTTC	few	TRBD2	TRBV10-3	TRBJ2-1
CASSPRDATGALHF	TGTGCCAGCAGTCCGCGGGACGCGACGGGGGCCCTCCACTTT	many	.	TRBV27	TRBJ1-6
CASSGWSDSNQPQHF	TGTGCCAGCAGTGGTTGGTCAGATAGCAATCAGCCCCAGCATTTT	.	.	TRBV2	TRBJ1-5
CASSQEGTGAGELFF	TGCGCCAGCAGCCAAGAGGGGACAGGGGCCGGGGAGCTGTTTTTT	.	TRBD1	TRBV4-1	TRBJ2-2
CASSSSYEQYF	TGTGCCAGCAGTTCGTCCTACGAGCAGTACTTC	few	.	TRBV12-3/TRBV12-4	TRBJ2-7
CASSKGQGPSSYEQYF	TGTGCCAGCAGCAAAGGACAGGGGCCAAGCTCCTACGAGCAGTACTTC	.	TRBD1	TRBV5-4	TRBJ2-7
CASSEQGIRLHTEAFF	TGTGCCAGCAGTGAACAGGGGATTAGGTTACACACTGAAGCTTTCTTT	.	.	TRBV2	TRBJ1-1
CASRPGQGSEAFF	TGTGCCAGCAGACCCGGACAGGGGTCTGAAGCTTTCTTT	.	TRBD1	TRBV5-4	TRBJ1-1
CASSQVSGGTEAFF	TGCGCCAGCAGCCAAGTCTCAGGGGGCACTGAAGCTTTCTTT	.	TRBD1	TRBV4-1	TRBJ1-1
CASSLGAGTEAFF	TGTGCCAGCAGCTTGGGTGCAGGGACTGAAGCTTTCTTT	.	.	TRBV5-5	TRBJ1-1
CASSERRGGTGELFF	TGTGCCAGCAGTGAGCGGCGGGGCGGCACCGGGGAGCTGTTTTTT	.	.	TRBV6-4	TRBJ2-2
CASTQPTGYGYTF	TGTGCCAGCACTCAACCTACTGGCTATGGCTACACCTTC	.	.	TRBV28	TRBJ1-2
CASSQEASGGPFGTQYF	TGCGCCAGCAGCCAAGAGGCTAGCGGGGGCCCCTTTGGGACCCAGTACTTC	.	TRBD2	TRBV4-1	TRBJ2-5
CASSDGGLGNQPQHF	TGTGCCAGTTCGGATGGGGGACTAGGCAATCAGCCCCAGCATTTT	once	.	TRBV19	TRBJ1-5
CASSLNRRDYGYTF	TGTGCCAGCAGCTTGAATCGGCGGGACTATGGCTACACCTTC	.	.	TRBV5-6	TRBJ1-2
CAAKGGYNEQFF	TGTGCCGCGAAAGGGGGCTACAATGAGCAGTTCTTC	.	.	TRBV19	TRBJ2-1
CASSPRSNYGYTF	TGTGCCAGCAGTCCACGGAGTAACTATGGCTACACCTTC	.	.	TRBV12-3/TRBV12-4	TRBJ1-2
CASSVADRDDEKLFF	TGTGCCAGCAGCGTTGCCGACAGGGATGATGAAAAACTGTTTTTT	few	TRBD1	TRBV28	TRBJ1-4
CASSAQGRNTEAFF	TGCGCCAGCAGCGCACAGGGGAGAAACACTGAAGCTTTCTTT	once	TRBD1	TRBV5-1	TRBJ1-1
CASSSSGGAYEQYF	TGCGCCAGCAGCTCTAGCGGGGGGGCATACGAGCAGTACTTC	.	TRBD2	TRBV5-1	TRBJ2-7
CASSPAVFSEQYF	TGTGCCAGCAGCCCGGCGGTATTCTCCGAGCAGTACTTC	.	.	TRBV5-5	TRBJ2-7
CASSDGGADTQYF	TGTGCCAGTAGTGACGGGGGAGCAGATACGCAGTATTTT	.	.	TRBV19	TRBJ2-3
CASSLGTSGGTTGELFF	TGTGCCAGCAGCTTAGGTACAAGCGGGGGGACCACCGGGGAGCTGTTTTTT	.	TRBD2	TRBV11-2	TRBJ2-2
CASSATGQIRDYGYTF	TGTGCCAGCAGCGCTACGGGACAGATTCGGGACTATGGCTACACCTTC	.	TRBD1	TRBV9	TRBJ1-2
CASSPGTTANYGYTF	TGTGCCAGCTCACCAGGGACAACAGCTAACTATGGCTACACCTTC	.	.	TRBV18	TRBJ1-2
CASSLLSGDEQYF	TGTGCCAGCAGCTTGTTGAGTGGAGACGAGCAGTACTTC	.	.	TRBV5-6	TRBJ2-7
CASSGLAGDSYEQYF	TGTGCCAGTAGTGGGCTAGCGGGGGACTCCTACGAGCAGTACTTC	.	TRBD2	TRBV19	TRBJ2-7
CASSRGSGGYNEQFF	TGTGCCAGCAGCCGAGGGAGCGGGGGGTACAATGAGCAGTTCTTC	once	TRBD2	TRBV5-4	TRBJ2-1
CASSLWGLGTGTDTQYF	TGTGCCAGCAGCTTATGGGGACTAGGAACTGGCACAGATACGCAGTATTTT	.	TRBD2	TRBV11-2	TRBJ2-3
CASSDPAGTAYEQYF	TGCGCCAGCAGTGACCCCGCCGGGACAGCCTACGAGCAGTACTTC	few	TRBD1	TRBV10-1	TRBJ2-7
CASGGSGQGGDEQFF	TGCGCCAGTGGTGGGAGTGGACAGGGAGGCGATGAGCAGTTCTTC	.	TRBD1	TRBV10-1	TRBJ2-1
CASSPGIYNEQFF	TGTGCCAGCAGCCCAGGGATCTACAATGAGCAGTTCTTC	.	.	TRBV12-3/TRBV12-4	TRBJ2-1
CASRTSGSYNEQFF	TGTGCCAGCCGGACTAGCGGGAGCTACAATGAGCAGTTCTTC	.	TRBD2	TRBV19	TRBJ2-1
CASSYDRVGYTF	TGTGCCAGCAGTTACGACAGGGTTGGCTACACCTTC	.	TRBD1	TRBV6-5	TRBJ1-2
CASSPGTGINYGYTF	TGTGCCAGCAGTCCCGGGACAGGGATTAACTATGGCTACACCTTC	.	TRBD1	TRBV6-4	TRBJ1-2